The rows below give T cell receptor beta chains drawn from one sample of a study of blood T cells in healthy people across ages. TCRdb called the 5' RACE reads again in MiXCR, with one record for every CDR3 protein. The top ten hold around 30% of the sample, which has approximately 670,000 distinct CDR3 sequences, roughly 43% seen once. Source material: blood. These receptors all come from a man aged 80 or over in good health. Each CDR3 is given with its conserved first and last residue. The D gene is left open where the match is weak. Size tells how often a clone was seen (once, few, many) or the class of an expanded clone, and some rows leave it out.

clone_size: few; j_call: TRBJ2-7; d_call: NA; v_call: TRBV6-2/TRBV6-3; cdr3_aa: CASSYRARAYEQYF; cdr3_nt: TGTGCCAGCAGTTACAGGGCCAGGGCCTACGAGCAGTACTTC
clone_size: few; j_call: TRBJ2-3; d_call: TRBD2; v_call: TRBV6-2/TRBV6-3; cdr3_aa: CASTTLAGGTDTQYF; cdr3_nt: TGTGCCAGCACCACCCTAGCGGGAGGAACTGATACGCAGTATTTT
clone_size: NA; j_call: TRBJ1-1; d_call: TRBD1; v_call: TRBV29-1; cdr3_aa: CSANLLEGATEAFF; cdr3_nt: TGCAGCGCCAATCTCCTGGAGGGGGCCACTGAAGCTTTCTTT
clone_size: NA; j_call: TRBJ2-3; d_call: TRBD2; v_call: TRBV7-2; cdr3_aa: CASSYGRSRGGGLTDTQYF; cdr3_nt: TGTGCCAGCAGCTACGGGAGATCCCGGGGGGGAGGATTGACAGATACGCAGTATTTT
clone_size: NA; j_call: TRBJ2-2; d_call: TRBD2; v_call: TRBV5-1; cdr3_aa: CASSPTTSGVTGELFF; cdr3_nt: TGCGCCAGCAGCCCGACAACTAGCGGGGTGACCGGGGAGCTGTTTTTT
clone_size: NA; j_call: TRBJ2-1; d_call: TRBD2; v_call: TRBV15; cdr3_aa: CATSHRTSGVHNEQFF; cdr3_nt: TGTGCCACCAGCCACCGGACTAGCGGGGTGCACAATGAGCAGTTCTTC
clone_size: NA; j_call: TRBJ1-5; d_call: NA; v_call: TRBV9; cdr3_aa: CASSVSERMAPQHF; cdr3_nt: TGTGCCAGCAGCGTAAGCGAGAGGATGGCGCCCCAGCATTTT
clone_size: few; j_call: TRBJ2-6; d_call: NA; v_call: TRBV28; cdr3_aa: CASSFHGDPGANVLTF; cdr3_nt: TGTGCCAGCAGTTTCCACGGGGACCCTGGGGCCAACGTCCTGACTTTC
clone_size: NA; j_call: TRBJ2-2; d_call: TRBD2; v_call: TRBV24-1; cdr3_aa: CATQREASAGELFF; cdr3_nt: TGTGCCACTCAGCGGGAGGCATCAGCCGGGGAGCTGTTTTTT
clone_size: once; j_call: TRBJ2-7; d_call: NA; v_call: TRBV29-1; cdr3_aa: CSVEITRDSGKQYF; cdr3_nt: TGCAGCGTTGAAATAACTAGGGACTCGGGCAAGCAGTACTTC
clone_size: NA; j_call: TRBJ2-1; d_call: TRBD2; v_call: TRBV5-6; cdr3_aa: CASSKLAGTVYNEQFF; cdr3_nt: TGTGCCAGCAGCAAACTAGCGGGCACAGTCTACAATGAGCAGTTCTTC
clone_size: NA; j_call: TRBJ2-3; d_call: NA; v_call: TRBV10-3; cdr3_aa: CAISESRGDTQYF; cdr3_nt: TGTGCCATCAGTGAGTCGCGGGGCGATACGCAGTATTTT
clone_size: few; j_call: TRBJ2-3; d_call: NA; v_call: TRBV11-3; cdr3_aa: CASSLSRGGNTQYF; cdr3_nt: TGTGCCAGCAGCTTATCCAGGGGGGGCAATACGCAGTATTTT
clone_size: many; j_call: TRBJ2-7; d_call: TRBD2; v_call: TRBV6-2/TRBV6-3; cdr3_aa: CASSQTSGIWYEQYF; cdr3_nt: TGTGCCAGCAGTCAGACTAGCGGGATATGGTACGAGCAGTACTTC
clone_size: NA; j_call: TRBJ2-2; d_call: NA; v_call: TRBV20-1; cdr3_aa: CSAPDSFSANTGGLFF; cdr3_nt: TGCAGTGCGCCGGACAGTTTCTCCGCGAACACCGGGGGGCTGTTTTTT
clone_size: NA; j_call: TRBJ2-5; d_call: TRBD2; v_call: TRBV7-2; cdr3_aa: CASSPSPKISGSGETQYF; cdr3_nt: TGTGCCAGCAGCCCTAGCCCTAAGATTAGCGGGAGTGGAGAGACCCAGTACTTC
clone_size: NA; j_call: TRBJ2-7; d_call: TRBD1; v_call: TRBV27; cdr3_aa: CASGRSGQHSYEQYF; cdr3_nt: TGTGCCAGCGGTCGATCGGGACAGCACTCCTACGAGCAGTACTTC
clone_size: NA; j_call: TRBJ2-5; d_call: NA; v_call: TRBV5-6; cdr3_aa: CASSLAGREETQYF; cdr3_nt: TGTGCCAGCAGCTTGGCAGGCAGGGAAGAGACCCAGTACTTC
clone_size: NA; j_call: TRBJ1-1; d_call: TRBD1; v_call: TRBV9; cdr3_aa: CASSAHDREGAFF; cdr3_nt: TGTGCCAGCAGCGCCCACGACAGGGAGGGGGCTTTCTTT
clone_size: few; j_call: TRBJ1-6; d_call: NA; v_call: TRBV12-3/TRBV12-4; cdr3_aa: CASSLEGGPLHF; cdr3_nt: TGTGCCAGCAGTTTGGAGGGAGGACCCCTCCACTTT
clone_size: many; j_call: TRBJ2-7; d_call: NA; v_call: TRBV6-1; cdr3_aa: CASSEFDRFSYEQYF; cdr3_nt: TGTGCCAGCAGCGAGTTCGACAGGTTCTCCTACGAGCAGTACTTC
clone_size: NA; j_call: TRBJ2-1; d_call: TRBD2; v_call: TRBV7-2; cdr3_aa: CASSLASGLWGGETQFF; cdr3_nt: TGTGCCAGCAGCTTAGCTAGCGGGTTATGGGGGGGAGAGACCCAGTTCTTC
clone_size: NA; j_call: TRBJ1-3; d_call: NA; v_call: TRBV5-6; cdr3_aa: CASSNRVLQSGNTIYF; cdr3_nt: TGTGCCAGCAGCAACAGGGTCCTACAGTCTGGAAACACCATATATTTT
clone_size: once; j_call: TRBJ2-7; d_call: NA; v_call: TRBV18; cdr3_aa: CASSPRANYEQYF; cdr3_nt: TGTGCCAGCTCACCTAGGGCAAACTACGAGCAGTACTTC